The clone carrying this TCR beta chain is judged medium-sized. Its antigen remains unidentified. Thyroid surgery was preceded by no treatment in any patient. Source study methods: A classifier for distant metastasis in papillary thyroid cancer was constructed using CDR3 differences observed across clinicopathological groups. TCRdb reprocessed the PCR reads using MiXCR. V and J calls and clone size were set by TCRdb, not the authors. The repertoire holds about 16,000 clones, with roughly 25% as singletons. The data are from a study of metastatic and nonmetastatic thyroid tumors. Study background: Repertoires from blood and tumor or nodule tissue of malignant and benign thyroid patients were compared.

Notes on the study in general: For both blood and tumor, malignant thyroid tumors reportedly showed significantly higher TCR beta diversity than benign nodules did.

The CDR3 is 14 residues long. The V and J ends lost 3 bases and 7 bases respectively, with 13 bases between them. The rearrangement uses TRBV12-3 or TRBV12-4 and TRBJ2-1; D is possibly TRBD2 (5 bases). The receptor was isolated from a female donor with papillary thyroid cancer or a benign thyroid nodule (not recorded which). Some clones in this sample may be carry-over from other donors' samples. The specimen was tumor tissue. The CDR3 region is CASSFRLGGNEQFF. The CDR3 DNA sequence: TGTGCCAGCAGTTTTCGTCTAGGAGGTAATGAGCAGTTCTTC.